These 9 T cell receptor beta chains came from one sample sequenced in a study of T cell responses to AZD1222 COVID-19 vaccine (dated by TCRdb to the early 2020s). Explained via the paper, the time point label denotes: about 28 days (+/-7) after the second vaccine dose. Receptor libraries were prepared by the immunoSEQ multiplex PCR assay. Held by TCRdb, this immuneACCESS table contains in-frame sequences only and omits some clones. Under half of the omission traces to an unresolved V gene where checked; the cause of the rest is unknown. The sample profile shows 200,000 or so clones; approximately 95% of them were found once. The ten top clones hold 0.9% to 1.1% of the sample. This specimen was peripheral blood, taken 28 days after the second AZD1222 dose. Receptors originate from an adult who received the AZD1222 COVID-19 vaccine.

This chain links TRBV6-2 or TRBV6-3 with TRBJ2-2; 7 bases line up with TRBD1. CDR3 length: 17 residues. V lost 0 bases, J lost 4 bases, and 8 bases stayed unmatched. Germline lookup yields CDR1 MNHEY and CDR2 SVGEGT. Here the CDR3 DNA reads TGTGCCAGCAGTTACTCGGAAGGGGGCGCGGGCACCGGGGAGCTGTTTTTT. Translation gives CASSYSEGGAGTGELFF.

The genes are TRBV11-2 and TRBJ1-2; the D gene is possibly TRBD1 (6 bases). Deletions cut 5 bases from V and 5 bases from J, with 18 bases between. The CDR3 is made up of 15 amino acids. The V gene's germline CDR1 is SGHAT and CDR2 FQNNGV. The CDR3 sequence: CASSLGGVAGYGYTF. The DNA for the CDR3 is TGTGCCAGCAGCCTAGGGGGGGTGGCTGGGTATGGCTACACCTTC.

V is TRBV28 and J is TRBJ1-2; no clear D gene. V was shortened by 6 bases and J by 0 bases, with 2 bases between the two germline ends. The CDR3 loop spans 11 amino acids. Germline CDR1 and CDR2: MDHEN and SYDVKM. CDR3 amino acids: CASSPNYGYTF. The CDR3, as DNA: TGTGCCAGCAGCCCTAACTATGGCTACACCTTC.

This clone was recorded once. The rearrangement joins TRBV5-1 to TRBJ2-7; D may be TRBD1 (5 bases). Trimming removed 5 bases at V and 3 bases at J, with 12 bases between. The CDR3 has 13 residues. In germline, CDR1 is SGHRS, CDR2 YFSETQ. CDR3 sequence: CASRVGVGYEQYF. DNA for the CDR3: TGCGCCAGCAGGGTAGGGGTGGGCTACGAGCAGTACTTC.

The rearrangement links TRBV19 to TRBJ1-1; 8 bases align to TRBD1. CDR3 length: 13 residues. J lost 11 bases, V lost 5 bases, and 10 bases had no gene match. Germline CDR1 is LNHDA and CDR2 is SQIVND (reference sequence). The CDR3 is CASSAGQGQRAFF. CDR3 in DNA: TGTGCCAGTAGTGCCGGACAGGGACAACGGGCTTTCTTT.

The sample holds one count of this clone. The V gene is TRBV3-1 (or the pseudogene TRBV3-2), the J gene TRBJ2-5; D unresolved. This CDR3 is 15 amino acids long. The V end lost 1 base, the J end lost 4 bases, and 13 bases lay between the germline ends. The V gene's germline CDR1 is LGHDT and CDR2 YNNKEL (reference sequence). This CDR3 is CASSQVNIRTETQYF. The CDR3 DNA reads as TGTGCCAGCAGCCAAGTTAATATCAGAACAGAGACCCAGTACTTC.

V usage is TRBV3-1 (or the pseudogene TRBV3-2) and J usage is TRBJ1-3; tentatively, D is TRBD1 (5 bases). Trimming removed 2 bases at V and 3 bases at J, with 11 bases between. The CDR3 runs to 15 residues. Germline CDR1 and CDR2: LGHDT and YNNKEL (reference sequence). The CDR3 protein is CASSQSGKNGNTIYF. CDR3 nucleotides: TGTGCCAGCAGCCAATCAGGGAAAAATGGAAACACCATATATTTT.

The CDR3 nucleotides are TGTGCCAGCAGCTTAGGACAGGGGAGCACAGATACGCAGTATTTT. This codes for CASSLGQGSTDTQYF. V is TRBV7-2 and J is TRBJ2-3, with 8 positions matching TRBD1. Losses at the gene ends were 1 base for V and 0 bases for J; bases not matched to a gene: 0. CDR3 length: 15 amino acids. The germline gives CDR1 SGHTA, CDR2 FQGNSA.

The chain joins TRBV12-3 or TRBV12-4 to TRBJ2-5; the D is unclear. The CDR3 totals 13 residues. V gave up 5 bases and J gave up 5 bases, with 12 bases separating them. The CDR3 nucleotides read TGTGCCAGCAGTCCCCAGACTGGGGAGACCCAGTACTTC. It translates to CASSPQTGETQYF.